Described below is a single T cell receptor (beta chain) sequence and its context. What it recognizes is unknown. The data are from a study of PD-1 blockade in classical Hodgkin lymphoma. Study-wide points: Reported findings placed baseline TCR diversity lower in newly diagnosed patients (compared with healthy donors).

As for time point: cycle 4 day 1 (C4D1), after five to seven weeks of nivolumab. All trial patients relapsed after autologous stem cell transplantation. Researchers used magnetic negative selection to pull out pure CD4+ T cells from thawed PBMCs. The CDR3 loop spans 16 amino acids. After removal of 3 bases from V and 2 bases from J, the junction contained 5 bases not matched to a gene. Germline CDR1 is MNHNY and CDR2 is SVGAGI (reference sequence). Measured with immunoSEQ multiplex PCR; TCRdb has only the in-frame clones, and not every one. The sample holds roughly 30,000 clones, about 88% seen once. The chain links TRBV6-6 to TRBJ2-3; 10 positions match TRBD2. The TCR was taken from a human donor with classical Hodgkin lymphoma. Sequencing was performed on CD4+ T cells from blood, taken before the fourth cycle of nivolumab. CDR3 amino acids: CASSYRTSGHTDTQYF. The DNA of the CDR3 is TGTGCCAGCAGTTATAGGACTAGCGGCCACACAGATACGCAGTATTTT.